Below are 28 T cell receptor beta chains sequenced from a single sample in a study of T cell responses to AZD1222 COVID-19 vaccine. Measured with immunoSEQ multiplex PCR; TCRdb has only the in-frame clones, and not every one. The sample has roughly 97,000 clones; approximately 86% are singletons. Specimen: peripheral blood, collected 28 days after the second dose of the MenACWY control vaccine. Every receptor here comes from an adult who received the MenACWY meningococcal vaccine as a control.

V usage is TRBV5-1 and J usage is TRBJ2-7; 8 bases are shared with TRBD1. After removal of 0 bases from V and 1 base from J, the junction contained 6 bases not matched to a gene. The germline gives CDR1 SGHRS, CDR2 YFSETQ. The length of the CDR3 is 16 residues. The CDR3 sequence is CASSLAGGISSYEQYF. Here the CDR3 DNA reads TGCGCCAGCAGCTTGGCAGGGGGCATTTCTTCCTACGAGCAGTACTTC.

The genes are TRBV11-2 and TRBJ2-5; 7 bases fit TRBD2. CDR3 size: 14 residues. In germline, CDR1 is SGHAT, CDR2 FQNNGV. The V gene end was trimmed by 1 base and the J gene end by 4 bases; junction bases not matched to a gene: 3. The CDR3, as DNA: TGTGCCAGCAGCTTAGCGGGGGGTTTAGAGACCCAGTACTTC. The encoded protein is CASSLAGGLETQYF.

The V and J genes are TRBV30 and TRBJ1-2; no reliable D call. Germline V gene sequence: CDR1 GTSNPN, CDR2 SVGIG (reference sequence). V lost 7 bases to trimming and J lost 2 bases, with 14 bases between them. The CDR3 consists of 13 residues. CDR3 DNA sequence: TGTGCCTCTCTCACTCCCCAAAACTATGGCTACACCTTC. This translates into CASLTPQNYGYTF.

The chain uses TRBV7-6 and TRBJ2-2; 8 nucleotides agree with TRBD2. The V segment lost 1 base and the J segment 5 bases; nucleotides outside the gene matches: 9. This CDR3 region has 17 residues. Germline CDR1 SGHVS, CDR2 FNYEAQ. CDR3 residues: CASSLVSGTLSTGELFF. As DNA, the CDR3 is TGTGCCAGCAGCTTAGTTAGCGGGACCCTCTCGACCGGGGAGCTGTTTTTT.

The J gene is TRBJ2-3, the V gene TRBV5-1; 7 positions agree with TRBD1. V trimming: 5 bases; J trimming: 4 bases; junction bases outside the gene matches: 10. The CDR3 is 15 amino acids. From germline, CDR1 is SGHRS and CDR2 YFSETQ. CDR3 protein: CASSPPQGVADTQYF. In DNA, the CDR3 is TGCGCCAGCAGTCCTCCGCAGGGGGTGGCAGATACGCAGTATTTT. The entire variable domain, with the rest obtained from reference TRBV5-1 and TRBJ2-3, is as follows: KAGVTQTPRYLIKTRGQQVTLSCSPISGHRSVSWYQQTPGQGLQFLFEYFSETQRNKGNFPGRFSGRQFSNSRSEMNVSTLELGDSALYLCASSPPQGVADTQYFGPGTRLTVL.

This clone has only a few counts. This rearrangement joins TRBV28 to TRBJ2-1; TRBD2 is a possible D gene (6 bases). Germline V lookup: CDR1 MDHEN, CDR2 SYDVKM. Trimming removed 7 bases from V and 8 bases from J, with 15 bases in between. This CDR3 spans 13 amino acids. CDR3 in amino acids: CASIGSRAHEQFF. Written as DNA, the CDR3 is TGTGCCAGCATCGGGAGCAGGGCACATGAGCAGTTCTTC.

The chain carries TRBV4-2 and TRBJ1-2; tentative D call: TRBD1 (6 bases). This CDR3 has 15 amino acids. Germline CDR1 LGHNA, CDR2 YNFKEQ. V was clipped by 0 bases and J by 7 bases, with 15 bases between them. CDR3 DNA: TGTGCCAGCAGCCAAGATCGGCTGGGGGCGGGTGGCTACACCTTC. Translated: CASSQDRLGAGGYTF.

The chain recombines TRBV2 with TRBJ2-7; D is possibly TRBD1 or TRBD2 (5 bases each). Germline values: CDR1 SNHLY, CDR2 FYNNEI. This CDR3 is built from 14 residues. Trimming removed 8 bases at V and 0 bases at J, with 14 bases between. This CDR3 reads CASRRGVASYEQYF. DNA of the CDR3: TGTGCCAGCCGCAGAGGGGTAGCCTCCTACGAGCAGTACTTC.

This clone has just a few counts. This sequence joins TRBV7-6 and TRBJ2-5, with D perhaps being TRBD1 or TRBD2 (7 bases each). The CDR3 spans 16 residues. V was cut by 5 bases and J by 7 bases, with 23 bases left in between. The germline V gene encodes CDR1 SGHVS and CDR2 FNYEAQ. In nucleotides, the CDR3 is TGTGCCAGCAGCCCTATCGGGAGGTTACCAGGGGGGACCCAGTACTTC. Residues: CASSPIGRLPGGTQYF.

V gene TRBV28 combines with J gene TRBJ1-3; D ambiguous. Per the germline V gene, CDR1 is MDHEN and CDR2 is SYDVKM. This CDR3 is 15 amino acids long. Trimming removed 6 bases from V and 0 bases from J, with 12 bases in between. The CDR3 nucleotides are TGTGCCAGCAGCCGGGCACCCCACTCTGGAAACACCATATATTTT. This gives the protein CASSRAPHSGNTIYF.

V gene TRBV4-3 combines with J gene TRBJ2-7, with D possibly matching TRBD1 (6 bases). The V end was cut by 1 base, the J end by 2 bases, with 15 bases between. The CDR3 length is 16 residues. Germline V CDR1 and CDR2: LGHNA, YSLEER. This chain's CDR3 is CASSQGIGTWTYEQYF. CDR3 sequence (DNA): TGCGCCAGCAGCCAAGGTATAGGGACATGGACCTACGAGCAGTACTTC.

This chain links TRBV11-1 with TRBJ1-6; no clear D gene. CDR1 and CDR2 from the germline V gene are SGHAT and FQDESV (reference sequence). V gave up 5 bases and J gave up 6 bases, with 8 bases separating them. The CDR3 is 13 residues long. The CDR3 reads CASSPGFNSPLHF. CDR3 in DNA: TGTGCCAGCAGCCCGGGGTTTAATTCACCCCTCCACTTT. Complete variable domain (other parts from reference TRBV11-1 and TRBJ1-6): EAEVAQSPRYKITEKSQAVAFWCDPISGHATLYWYRQILGQGPELLVQFQDESVVDDSQLPKDRFSAERLKGVDSTLKIQPAELGDSAMYLCASSPGFNSPLHFGNGTRLTVT.

The V gene is TRBV5-8, the J gene TRBJ1-2; D is unclear. From germline, CDR1 is SGHTS and CDR2 YDEGEE. The CDR3 length is 15 residues. Trimming stripped 0 bases from V and 2 bases from J, with 11 bases between. CDR3 DNA: TGTGCCAGCAGCTTGGCGTGGCGCAGGAACTATGGCTACACCTTC. Translated, it gives CASSLAWRRNYGYTF.

In DNA, the CDR3 is TGTGCCACCAGCCTTACCGAGAGGACGGCTAATGAAAAACTGTTTTTT. It is translated as CATSLTERTANEKLFF. V and J are TRBV15 and TRBJ1-4; D gene ambiguous. The germline V gene encodes CDR1 LNHNV and CDR2 YYDKDF (reference sequence). V dropped 5 bases and J dropped 3 bases, with 16 bases sitting between them. The CDR3 contains 16 residues.

The J gene is TRBJ1-2, the V gene TRBV3-1 (or the pseudogene TRBV3-2); tentative D call: TRBD1 (5 bases). Between the trimmed V and J ends, which lost 6 bases and 3 bases, there was a span of 23 bases. The CDR3 sequence is 17 residues long. CDR1 is LGHDT, CDR2 YNNKEL, per germline (reference sequence). DNA for the CDR3: TGTGCCAGCAGATTCAGGATAAGGGACGGGGCCCACTATGGCTACACCTTC. Translation gives CASRFRIRDGAHYGYTF.

The rearrangement links TRBV4-3 to TRBJ1-3; D not resolved. There are 15 residues in the CDR3. V was clipped by 0 bases and J by 0 bases, with 6 bases between them. Germline CDR1 reads LGHNA; CDR2 reads YSLEER. The CDR3 nucleotides are TGCGCCAGCAGCCAAGACCTTAGCTCTGGAAACACCATATATTTT. This encodes CASSQDLSSGNTIYF.

The CDR3, as DNA: TGTGCCAGTAGCATCTATCGGGAGGGTAGCGGGGAGCTGTTTTTT. It translates to CASSIYREGSGELFF. The chain carries TRBV19 and TRBJ2-2, with 8 bases matching TRBD2. The ends lost 6 bases at V and 7 bases at J; junction bases unmatched: 10. The CDR3 has 15 amino acids. Germline-derived CDR1 and CDR2 are LNHDA and SQIVND (reference sequence).

J is TRBJ2-5 and V is TRBV5-6, with a tentative D call TRBD1 (5 bases). The ends were cut back, 3 bases at V and 5 bases at J, with 11 bases in the middle. Germline-derived CDR1 and CDR2 are SGHDT and YYEEEE. The CDR3 totals 13 residues. Written as DNA, the CDR3 is TGTGCCAGCAGCTCCCAGGGTTGGGAGACCCAGTACTTC. This codes for CASSSQGWETQYF.

V usage is TRBV29-1 and J usage is TRBJ1-1, with D hard to call. V lost 0 bases to trimming and J lost 5 bases, with 16 bases between them. Germline V gene data show CDR1 as SQVTM and CDR2 as ANQGSEA. The CDR3 contains 15 residues. The CDR3 DNA follows: TGCAGCGTTGAAGATCGGGGAGGACGGGGAACTGAAGCTTTCTTT. Translation gives CSVEDRGGRGTEAFF.

The chain couples TRBV5-1 to TRBJ2-4; 11 bases are shared with TRBD2. J lost 6 bases, V lost 3 bases, and 8 bases had no gene match. The CDR3 totals 16 residues. CDR1 and CDR2 from the germline V gene are SGHRS and YFSETQ. The CDR3 here is CASSWASGGSINIQYF. The CDR3, as DNA: TGCGCCAGCAGCTGGGCTAGCGGGGGGTCTATAAACATTCAGTACTTC.

The chain carries TRBV10-2 and TRBJ2-2, with D possibly TRBD2 on 5 matching bases. The CDR3 contains 14 residues. Trimming cost V 4 bases and J 1 base, with 7 bases left between them. From germline, CDR1 is WSHSY and CDR2 SAAADI. CDR3 nucleotide sequence: TGCGCCAGCAGTGCCCGGGGGAACACCGGGGAGCTGTTTTTT. Amino acids: CASSARGNTGELFF.

The chain uses TRBV3-1 (or the pseudogene TRBV3-2) and TRBJ2-1, with 9 bases fitting TRBD1. Losses at the gene ends were 3 bases for V and 6 bases for J; bases not matched to a gene: 6. CDR1 and CDR2 from the germline V gene are LGHDT and YNNKEL (reference sequence). The CDR3 consists of 15 residues. The CDR3 here is CASSQGQGAFNEQFF. The CDR3 DNA reads TGTGCCAGCAGCCAGGGACAGGGAGCTTTCAATGAGCAGTTCTTC.

The rearrangement joins TRBV5-4 to TRBJ2-3; 10 bases match TRBD2. Looked up from germline, CDR1 is SGHNT and CDR2 is YYREEE (reference sequence). The CDR3 consists of 17 residues. With 4 bases clipped from V and 0 bases from J, the junction kept 8 bases outside the gene matches. In DNA form, the CDR3 reads TGTGCCAGCAGCCCCCCTAGCGGGGGACCTAGCACAGATACGCAGTATTTT. It is translated as CASSPPSGGPSTDTQYF. Drawing the rest from reference TRBV5-4 and TRBJ2-3, the complete variable domain is ETGVTQSPTHLIKTRGQQVTLRCSSQSGHNTVSWYQQALGQGPQFIFQYYREEENGRGNFPPRFSGLQFPNYSSELNVNALELDDSALYLCASSPPSGGPSTDTQYFGPGTRLTVL.

This clone has only one observation. The rearrangement uses TRBV7-2 and TRBJ1-1; the D gene is possibly TRBD1 (5 bases). Germline assignment: CDR1 SGHTA and CDR2 FQGNSA. Trimming took 5 bases from V and 7 from J, leaving 17 bases between them. The CDR3 contains 14 residues. The CDR3 DNA is TGTGCCAGCAGCCGCGCCTACGGGGGGATTGAAGCTTTCTTT. Amino acids: CASSRAYGGIEAFF.

The J gene is TRBJ2-3, the V gene TRBV3-1 (or the pseudogene TRBV3-2); 10 bases agree with TRBD2. V was pared by 0 bases and J by 4 bases, with 10 bases of the junction left unmatched. The germline V gene encodes CDR1 LGHDT and CDR2 YNNKEL (reference sequence). The CDR3 consists of 18 residues. The CDR3 bases are TGTGCCAGCAGCCAAGATTATTTCGGAGCGGGGGGGTCAGATACGCAGTATTTT. Its protein is CASSQDYFGAGGSDTQYF.

This clone came up once. CDR3 sequence: CASSPGTAVGYGYTF. Written as DNA, the CDR3 is TGTGCCAGCAGCCCGGGGACGGCCGTCGGCTATGGCTACACCTTC. V is TRBV7-9 and J is TRBJ1-2, with a possible D match to TRBD1 (5 bases). The CDR3 totals 15 residues. Germline V gives CDR1 SEHNR, CDR2 FQNEAQ (reference sequence). The germline V and J ends were trimmed by 5 bases and 4 bases, with 17 bases remaining between them.

The genes are TRBV9 and TRBJ1-2, with TRBD1 as a possible D gene (5 bases). Germline values: CDR1 SGDLS, CDR2 YYNGEE. CDR3 length: 15 amino acids. The ends were cut back, 1 base at V and 3 bases at J, with 13 bases in the middle. Here the CDR3 reads CASSVTGGRHYGYTF. The CDR3 DNA reads TGTGCCAGCAGCGTAACCGGGGGGAGGCACTATGGCTACACCTTC.

The rearrangement uses TRBV28 and TRBJ1-1, with 8 nucleotides matching TRBD1. Germline CDR1 MDHEN, CDR2 SYDVKM. With V trimmed by 6 bases and J by 0 bases, 6 bases remained unmatched. The CDR3 consists of 15 residues. Written as DNA, the CDR3 is TGTGCCAGCAGGCCTGCGGACAGGGTGAACACTGAAGCTTTCTTT. Its protein product is CASRPADRVNTEAFF.